The rows below give T cell receptor beta chains drawn from one sample of a study of T-cell memory formation after mild COVID-19. One entry per CDR3 protein, called by TCRdb with MiXCR from the 5' RACE reads. The table shows approximately 50,000 distinct CDR3 sequences, with 9.3% occurring only once. Input material: PBMCs or a T cell subset sorted from them (not recorded which). The receptors here all came from an adult woman who had mild COVID-19 (a few samples of this study predate the infection). Cell type and time point are not known. CDR3s include the opening cysteine and the closing phenylalanine or tryptophan. The order of the fields is V gene, J gene, D gene, CDR3 length, clone size, CDR3 DNA, CDR3 protein. The D gene is left open where the match is weak. A clone size is listed for some rows: how often the clone was seen (once, few, many), or a class if it is expanded.

v_call: TRBV9
j_call: TRBJ2-5
d_call: -
cdr3_length: 14
clone_size: -
cdr3_nt: TGTGCCAGCAGCGTAGACCAGGGGCAGGAGACCCAGTACTTC
cdr3_aa: CASSVDQGQETQYF

v_call: TRBV20-1
j_call: TRBJ2-1
d_call: -
cdr3_length: 11
clone_size: -
cdr3_nt: TGCAGTGCTAGAGGGGGGCATGAGCAGTTCTTC
cdr3_aa: CSARGGHEQFF

v_call: TRBV3-1
j_call: TRBJ2-2
d_call: -
cdr3_length: 12
clone_size: -
cdr3_nt: TGTGCCAGCAGCCAAGGTGGTGGGGAGCTGTTTTTT
cdr3_aa: CASSQGGGELFF

v_call: TRBV27
j_call: TRBJ2-3
d_call: -
cdr3_length: 12
clone_size: many
cdr3_nt: TGTGCCAGCACCTCCATCGGCGGGACGCAGTATTTT
cdr3_aa: CASTSIGGTQYF

v_call: TRBV5-8
j_call: TRBJ2-6
d_call: -
cdr3_length: 15
clone_size: -
cdr3_nt: TGTGCCAGCAGCTTTGGGATCTCTGGGGATAACGTCCTGACTTTC
cdr3_aa: CASSFGISGDNVLTF

v_call: TRBV12-3/TRBV12-4
j_call: TRBJ2-7
d_call: TRBD1
cdr3_length: 14
clone_size: many
cdr3_nt: TGTGCCAGCAGTTTAGACAGGGGGCTCCACGAGCAGTACTTC
cdr3_aa: CASSLDRGLHEQYF

v_call: TRBV2
j_call: TRBJ1-1
d_call: TRBD1
cdr3_length: 16
clone_size: few
cdr3_nt: TGTGCCAGCAGTGAAGGAGGACAGGCCATTAACACTGAAGCTTTCTTT
cdr3_aa: CASSEGGQAINTEAFF

v_call: TRBV7-7
j_call: TRBJ2-1
d_call: TRBD2
cdr3_length: 15
clone_size: many
cdr3_nt: TGTGCCAGCAGCCCCCTTAGCGGGGGGGACAATGAGCAGTTCTTC
cdr3_aa: CASSPLSGGDNEQFF

v_call: TRBV12-3/TRBV12-4
j_call: TRBJ2-7
d_call: -
cdr3_length: 14
clone_size: -
cdr3_nt: TGTGCCAGCATGGATGGCAGGAGCTCCTACGAGCAGTACTTC
cdr3_aa: CASMDGRSSYEQYF

v_call: TRBV10-3
j_call: TRBJ2-3
d_call: -
cdr3_length: 15
clone_size: -
cdr3_nt: TGTGCCACGGACTCTGGGGGAGGTCCGACAGATACGCAGTATTTT
cdr3_aa: CATDSGGGPTDTQYF

v_call: TRBV7-2
j_call: TRBJ2-7
d_call: TRBD2
cdr3_length: 15
clone_size: few
cdr3_nt: TGTGCCAGCAGCTTAGGACTAGCGGGAGGTGCCGAGCAGTACTTC
cdr3_aa: CASSLGLAGGAEQYF

v_call: TRBV6-6
j_call: TRBJ2-5
d_call: -
cdr3_length: 14
clone_size: medium-sized
cdr3_nt: TGTGCCAGCAGCGGGGGACAGCATCAAGAGACCCAGTACTTC
cdr3_aa: CASSGGQHQETQYF

v_call: TRBV7-9
j_call: TRBJ2-3
d_call: -
cdr3_length: 12
clone_size: many
cdr3_nt: TGTGCCAGCAGCTCCGGGCCAGATACGCAGTATTTT
cdr3_aa: CASSSGPDTQYF

v_call: TRBV7-9
j_call: TRBJ1-2
d_call: -
cdr3_length: 15
clone_size: few
cdr3_nt: TGTGCCAGCAGCTCAGAATTCCGGACAGCCTATGGCTACACCTTC
cdr3_aa: CASSSEFRTAYGYTF

v_call: TRBV7-2
j_call: TRBJ2-3
d_call: -
cdr3_length: 14
clone_size: many
cdr3_nt: TGTGCCAGCAGCTTAAGGGCCGGGACAGATACGCAGTATTTT
cdr3_aa: CASSLRAGTDTQYF

v_call: TRBV21-1
j_call: TRBJ2-5
d_call: -
cdr3_length: 16
clone_size: -
cdr3_nt: TGTGCCAGCAGCACCCCCGGGACAGGGACCTCTGAGACCCAGTACTTC
cdr3_aa: CASSTPGTGTSETQYF

v_call: TRBV30
j_call: TRBJ2-7
d_call: -
cdr3_length: 11
clone_size: medium-sized
cdr3_nt: TGTGCCTGGCGTATAGGGGGGGAGCAGTACTTC
cdr3_aa: CAWRIGGEQYF

v_call: TRBV5-4
j_call: TRBJ2-7
d_call: TRBD1
cdr3_length: 13
clone_size: many
cdr3_nt: TGTGCCAGCAGCATGGGACAGCTCTACGAGCAGTACTTC
cdr3_aa: CASSMGQLYEQYF

v_call: TRBV29-1
j_call: TRBJ2-7
d_call: -
cdr3_length: 13
clone_size: few
cdr3_nt: TGCAGCGTTGATGGGGACGGACGCTACGAGCAGTACTTC
cdr3_aa: CSVDGDGRYEQYF

v_call: TRBV7-3
j_call: TRBJ2-6
d_call: -
cdr3_length: 15
clone_size: few
cdr3_nt: TGTGCCAGCAGCTTAACCGGGCAGGGATCCCACGTCCTGACTTTC
cdr3_aa: CASSLTGQGSHVLTF

v_call: TRBV20-1
j_call: TRBJ2-1
d_call: TRBD2
cdr3_length: 16
clone_size: many
cdr3_nt: TGCAGTGCTAAGAAAGCGGGACTAGCGGGATGGTATGAGCAGTTCTTC
cdr3_aa: CSAKKAGLAGWYEQFF

v_call: TRBV12-3/TRBV12-4
j_call: TRBJ1-5
d_call: -
cdr3_length: 14
clone_size: many
cdr3_nt: TGTGCCAGCAGTTTAGCCGGGGGGAACGGACGAGAGCATTTT
cdr3_aa: CASSLAGGNGREHF

v_call: TRBV6-2/TRBV6-3
j_call: TRBJ2-7
d_call: TRBD2
cdr3_length: 15
clone_size: -
cdr3_nt: TGTGCCGGCAGTTACCTGAGCGGGAGTAGAGGCGAGCAGTACTTC
cdr3_aa: CAGSYLSGSRGEQYF

v_call: TRBV4-1
j_call: TRBJ2-7
d_call: TRBD2
cdr3_length: 16
clone_size: -
cdr3_nt: TGCGCCAGCAGCCAGACAGCGGGGGGACCTGCCTACGAGCAGTACTTC
cdr3_aa: CASSQTAGGPAYEQYF

v_call: TRBV12-3/TRBV12-4
j_call: TRBJ2-1
d_call: -
cdr3_length: 18
clone_size: medium-sized
cdr3_nt: TGTGCCAGCGACAGTTTCGGTTTAGGGGGGAGCTCCTACAATGAGCAGTTCTTC
cdr3_aa: CASDSFGLGGSSYNEQFF

v_call: TRBV6-2/TRBV6-3
j_call: TRBJ2-1
d_call: TRBD2
cdr3_length: 14
clone_size: -
cdr3_nt: TGTGCCAGCAGTGGAGGGACTAGTTTTAATGAGCAGTTCTTC
cdr3_aa: CASSGGTSFNEQFF

v_call: TRBV4-1
j_call: TRBJ2-2
d_call: -
cdr3_length: 14
clone_size: -
cdr3_nt: TGCGCCAGCAGCCCCTTACTTAAGACCGGGGAGCTGTTTTTT
cdr3_aa: CASSPLLKTGELFF

v_call: TRBV12-3/TRBV12-4
j_call: TRBJ1-5
d_call: TRBD1
cdr3_length: 15
clone_size: few
cdr3_nt: TGTGCCAGCAGCAGACAGGGGGCGCGGGAACAGCCCCAGCATTTT
cdr3_aa: CASSRQGAREQPQHF

v_call: TRBV10-3
j_call: TRBJ2-6
d_call: TRBD1
cdr3_length: 18
clone_size: few
cdr3_nt: TGTGCCATCAGTGATGGGACAGGGGGCGCATCTGGGGCCAACGTCCTGACTTTC
cdr3_aa: CAISDGTGGASGANVLTF

v_call: TRBV5-1
j_call: TRBJ1-6
d_call: -
cdr3_length: 14
clone_size: -
cdr3_nt: TGCGCCAGCAGCTCGGGACGGACTAATTCACCCCTCCACTTT
cdr3_aa: CASSSGRTNSPLHF

v_call: TRBV20-1
j_call: TRBJ2-3
d_call: TRBD1
cdr3_length: 14
clone_size: -
cdr3_nt: TGCAGTGCTAGAGATGGACAGGGGGCAGATACGCAGTATTTT
cdr3_aa: CSARDGQGADTQYF

v_call: TRBV20-1
j_call: TRBJ1-2
d_call: -
cdr3_length: 16
clone_size: few
cdr3_nt: TGCAGTGCCCCCCCCAAAGGGCAGGCCACTACCTATGGCTACACCTTC
cdr3_aa: CSAPPKGQATTYGYTF

v_call: TRBV27
j_call: TRBJ2-1
d_call: TRBD1
cdr3_length: 17
clone_size: few
cdr3_nt: TGTGCCAGCAGCGAGACAGGGGGCTCACTATTCTACAATGAGCAGTTCTTC
cdr3_aa: CASSETGGSLFYNEQFF

v_call: TRBV24-1
j_call: TRBJ1-3
d_call: TRBD1
cdr3_length: 17
clone_size: -
cdr3_nt: TGTGCCACCAGTGATACGACAGGGAGCCTCTCTGGAAACACCATATATTTT
cdr3_aa: CATSDTTGSLSGNTIYF

v_call: TRBV7-9
j_call: TRBJ2-7
d_call: TRBD2
cdr3_length: 18
clone_size: many
cdr3_nt: TGTGCCAGCAGCTCCGGGACTAGCGGGAGAGGGTTGCCTTGGGAGCAGTACTTC
cdr3_aa: CASSSGTSGRGLPWEQYF

v_call: TRBV20-1
j_call: TRBJ2-7
d_call: TRBD2
cdr3_length: 13
clone_size: many
cdr3_nt: TGCAGTGCTACCTTACTAGCGGGGGGCGAGCAGTACTTC
cdr3_aa: CSATLLAGGEQYF

v_call: TRBV12-3/TRBV12-4
j_call: TRBJ2-1
d_call: TRBD2
cdr3_length: 14
clone_size: many
cdr3_nt: TGTGCCAGCAGGACTAGCGGGAGGGGCAGTGAGCAGTTCTTC
cdr3_aa: CASRTSGRGSEQFF

v_call: TRBV9
j_call: TRBJ1-2
d_call: -
cdr3_length: 14
clone_size: few
cdr3_nt: TGTGCCAGCAGCGTAGCTTTGGACACCTATGGCTACACCTTC
cdr3_aa: CASSVALDTYGYTF

v_call: TRBV29-1
j_call: TRBJ1-2
d_call: -
cdr3_length: 13
clone_size: -
cdr3_nt: TGCAGCGTTGAACCCCCATCGAATTATGGCTACACCTTC
cdr3_aa: CSVEPPSNYGYTF

v_call: TRBV12-3/TRBV12-4
j_call: TRBJ1-6
d_call: -
cdr3_length: 12
clone_size: few
cdr3_nt: TGTGCCAGCAGTTTCAAGGATTCACCCCTCCACTTT
cdr3_aa: CASSFKDSPLHF

v_call: TRBV5-1
j_call: TRBJ2-1
d_call: -
cdr3_length: 15
clone_size: -
cdr3_nt: TGCGCCAGCAGTGAAGTGGGGGGGCGTGGAAATGAGCAGTTCTTC
cdr3_aa: CASSEVGGRGNEQFF

v_call: TRBV10-3
j_call: TRBJ2-7
d_call: -
cdr3_length: 12
clone_size: few
cdr3_nt: TGTGCCATCAGTGACAGACCCTACGAGCAGTACTTC
cdr3_aa: CAISDRPYEQYF

v_call: TRBV20-1
j_call: TRBJ2-5
d_call: TRBD2
cdr3_length: 13
clone_size: few
cdr3_nt: TGCAGTGCTAGCCCCCTAGCGGGAGAGACCCAGTACTTC
cdr3_aa: CSASPLAGETQYF